One and the same sample provided the 10 T cell receptor beta chains below, sequenced in a study of shared T cell receptors in the human thymus. This table comes from immunoSEQ multiplex PCR, and its TCRdb copy is limited to in-frame clones, with some not included. The data contain hundreds of thousands of clones, 70% to 90% of them singletons. Separately, the same data were catalogued under a study of human thymus T cells.

Sequenced: thymocytes. Receptor source: a boy under two years old with a congenital heart defect.

The chain carries TRBV5-4 and TRBJ2-3; 10 bases match TRBD2. Germline CDR1 is SGHNT and CDR2 is YYREEE (reference sequence). The CDR3 consists of 14 residues. The J segment lost 3 bases and the V segment lost 6 bases, leaving 4 bases of the junction unmatched. CDR3 residues: CASTEGLATDTQYF. CDR3 nucleotides: TGTGCCAGCACCGAGGGACTAGCGACAGATACGCAGTATTTT.

The V gene is TRBV15, the J gene TRBJ1-4; TRBD1 matches at 8 bases. Trimming at V came to 3 bases and at J to 5 bases, leaving 5 bases not matched to a gene. This CDR3 spans 15 amino acids. Germline V lookup: CDR1 LNHNV, CDR2 YYDKDF (reference sequence). The chain's CDR3 is CATSRTGAVNEKLFF. Here the CDR3 DNA reads TGTGCCACCAGCAGGACAGGGGCCGTAAATGAAAAACTGTTTTTT.

The gene calls are TRBV7-8 and TRBJ2-7, with D hard to call. The CDR3 extends over 13 amino acids. CDR1 and CDR2 (germline): SGHVS, FQNEAQ. The V end lost 1 base, the J end lost 2 bases, and 6 bases lay between the germline ends. The CDR3 is CASSLDLTYEQYF. In nucleotides, the CDR3 is TGTGCCAGCAGCTTAGACTTGACCTACGAGCAGTACTTC.

This chain connects TRBV18 to TRBJ1-4; weak D call: TRBD1 (5 bases). Per germline, CDR1 KGHSH and CDR2 LQKENI. Trimming left V 3 bases short and J 8 bases short, with 13 bases between. This CDR3 comprises 14 residues. The chain's CDR3 is CASSPEQGGEKLFF. CDR3 DNA: TGTGCCAGCTCACCGGAGCAGGGTGGGGAAAAACTGTTTTTT.

This chain links TRBV28 with TRBJ1-5; 7 bases map to TRBD1. Trimming cost V 0 bases and J 6 bases; bases outside gene matches: 8. The CDR3 runs 16 residues. From germline, CDR1 is MDHEN and CDR2 SYDVKM. The CDR3 DNA is TGTGCCAGCAGTTTATGTAGTACAGGGGTCTGTCAGCCCCAGCATTTT. This encodes CASSLCSTGVCQPQHF.

The genes are TRBV30 and TRBJ1-2, with TRBD1 as a possible D gene (5 bases). From germline, CDR1 is GTSNPN and CDR2 SVGIG (reference sequence). The CDR3 has 15 residues. V was clipped by 0 bases and J by 3 bases, with 14 bases between them. Written as DNA, the CDR3 is TGTGCCTGGAGTGTACTCCCCTCCAGGGACTATGGCTACACCTTC. Protein product: CAWSVLPSRDYGYTF.

The rearrangement joins TRBV11-2 to TRBJ2-1, with 8 bases fitting TRBD1. The trim removed 0 bases at V and 8 bases at J, leaving 3 bases unmatched. Germline loops: CDR1 SGHAT, CDR2 FQNNGV. The CDR3 is 14 residues long. The CDR3 DNA reads as TGTGCCAGCAGCTTAGACAGGGGGCTGGATGAGCAGTTCTTC. It yields the protein CASSLDRGLDEQFF.

The gene calls are TRBV28 and TRBJ2-1; 9 bases are a match to TRBD1. The CDR3 runs 15 residues. From germline, CDR1 is MDHEN and CDR2 SYDVKM. V was pared by 5 bases and J by 7 bases, with 9 bases of the junction left unmatched. The CDR3 loop reads CASSARQGVRNEQFF. The CDR3 DNA is TGTGCCAGCAGTGCTCGACAGGGGGTGAGGAATGAGCAGTTCTTC.

This clone is a singleton in its sample. V is TRBV19 and J is TRBJ2-1, with TRBD2 matching 7 bases. J lost 0 bases, V lost 1 base, and 6 bases had no gene match. The CDR3 length is 17 residues. The germline V gene has CDR1 LNHDA and CDR2 SQIVND (reference sequence). In DNA form, the CDR3 reads TGTGCCAGTAGTATAGGACTAGCTTCACGCTCCTACAATGAGCAGTTCTTC. Translating gives CASSIGLASRSYNEQFF.

The chain is built from TRBV5-6 and TRBJ2-7; TRBD2 matches at 8 bases. Trimming at V came to 0 bases and at J to 3 bases, leaving 14 bases not matched to a gene. Germline loops: CDR1 SGHDT, CDR2 YYEEEE. This CDR3 is 18 amino acids long. CDR3 nucleotide sequence: TGTGCCAGCAGCTTGGACGGGACTAGAGTCTCGCAGGGCTACGAGCAGTACTTC. Translated: CASSLDGTRVSQGYEQYF.